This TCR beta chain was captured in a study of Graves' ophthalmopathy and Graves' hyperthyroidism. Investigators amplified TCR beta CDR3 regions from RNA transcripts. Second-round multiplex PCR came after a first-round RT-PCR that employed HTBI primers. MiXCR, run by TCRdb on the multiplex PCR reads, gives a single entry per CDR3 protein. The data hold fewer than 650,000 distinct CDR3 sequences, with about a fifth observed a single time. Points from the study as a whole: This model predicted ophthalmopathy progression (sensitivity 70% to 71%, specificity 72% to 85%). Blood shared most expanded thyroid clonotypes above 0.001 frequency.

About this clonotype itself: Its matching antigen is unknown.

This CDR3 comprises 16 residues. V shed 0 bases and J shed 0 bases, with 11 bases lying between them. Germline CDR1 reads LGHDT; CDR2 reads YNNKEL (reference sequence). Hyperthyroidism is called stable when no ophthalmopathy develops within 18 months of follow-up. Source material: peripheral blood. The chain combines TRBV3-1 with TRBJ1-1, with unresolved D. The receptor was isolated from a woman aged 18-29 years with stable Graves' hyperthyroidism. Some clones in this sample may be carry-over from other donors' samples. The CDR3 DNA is TGTGCCAGCAGCCAAGATCGGAAAGGTATGAACACTGAAGCTTTCTTT. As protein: CASSQDRKGMNTEAFF.